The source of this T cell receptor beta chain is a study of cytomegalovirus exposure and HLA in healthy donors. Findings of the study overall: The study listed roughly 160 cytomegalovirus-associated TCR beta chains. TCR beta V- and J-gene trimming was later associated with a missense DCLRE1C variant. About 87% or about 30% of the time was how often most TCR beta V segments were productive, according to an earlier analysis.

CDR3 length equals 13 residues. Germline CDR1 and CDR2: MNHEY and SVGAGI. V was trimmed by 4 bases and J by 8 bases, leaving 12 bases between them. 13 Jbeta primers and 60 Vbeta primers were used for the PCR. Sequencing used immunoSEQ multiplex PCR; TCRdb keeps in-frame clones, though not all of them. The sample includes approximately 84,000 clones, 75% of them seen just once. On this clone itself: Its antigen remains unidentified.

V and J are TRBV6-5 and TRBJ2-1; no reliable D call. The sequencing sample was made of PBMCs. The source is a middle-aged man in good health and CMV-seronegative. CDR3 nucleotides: TGTGCCAGCAGTTCCCGCCGGTTGGATGAGCAGTTCTTC. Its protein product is CASSSRRLDEQFF.